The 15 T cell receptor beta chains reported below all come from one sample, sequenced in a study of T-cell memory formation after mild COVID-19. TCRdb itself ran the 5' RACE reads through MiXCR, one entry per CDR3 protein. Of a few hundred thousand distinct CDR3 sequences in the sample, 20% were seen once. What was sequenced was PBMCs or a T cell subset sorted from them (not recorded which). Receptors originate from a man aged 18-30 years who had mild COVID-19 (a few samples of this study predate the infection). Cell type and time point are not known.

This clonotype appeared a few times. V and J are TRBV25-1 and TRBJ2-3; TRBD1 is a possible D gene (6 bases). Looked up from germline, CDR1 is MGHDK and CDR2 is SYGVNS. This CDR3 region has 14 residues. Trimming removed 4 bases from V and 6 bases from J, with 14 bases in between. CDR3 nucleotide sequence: TGTGCCAGCAGTGGAGGGGGTTACTCGGATACGCAGTATTTT. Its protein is CASSGGGYSDTQYF.

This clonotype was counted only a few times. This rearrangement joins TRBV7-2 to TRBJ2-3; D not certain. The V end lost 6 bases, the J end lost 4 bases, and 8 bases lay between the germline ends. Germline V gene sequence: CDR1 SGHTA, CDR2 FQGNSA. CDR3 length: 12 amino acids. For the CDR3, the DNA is TGTGCCAGCAGGATCCAGGCAGATACGCAGTATTTT. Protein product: CASRIQADTQYF. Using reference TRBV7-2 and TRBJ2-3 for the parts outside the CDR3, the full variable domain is GAGVSQSPSNKVTEKGKDVELRCDPISGHTALYWYRQSLGQGLEFLIYFQGNSAPDKSGLPSDRFSAERTGGSVSTLTIQRTQQEDSAVYLCASRIQADTQYFGPGTRLTVL.

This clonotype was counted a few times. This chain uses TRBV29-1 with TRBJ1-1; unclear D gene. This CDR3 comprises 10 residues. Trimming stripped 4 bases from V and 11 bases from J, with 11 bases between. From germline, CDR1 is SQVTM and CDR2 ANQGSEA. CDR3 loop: CSVADGRAFF. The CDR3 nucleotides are TGCAGCGTTGCCGACGGGAGGGCTTTCTTT.

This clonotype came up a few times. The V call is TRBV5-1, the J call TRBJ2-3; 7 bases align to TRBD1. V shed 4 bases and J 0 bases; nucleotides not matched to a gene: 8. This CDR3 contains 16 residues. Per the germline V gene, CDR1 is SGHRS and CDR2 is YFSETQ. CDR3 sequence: CASSPTTGISTDTQYF. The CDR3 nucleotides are TGCGCCAGCAGCCCTACGACAGGGATCAGCACAGATACGCAGTATTTT.

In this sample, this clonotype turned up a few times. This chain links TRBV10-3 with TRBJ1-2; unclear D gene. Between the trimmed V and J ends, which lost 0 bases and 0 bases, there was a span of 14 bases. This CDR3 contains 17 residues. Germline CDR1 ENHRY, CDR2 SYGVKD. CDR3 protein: CAISESRRSKTNYGYTF. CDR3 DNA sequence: TGTGCCATCAGTGAGTCTCGCAGGTCAAAAACTAACTATGGCTACACCTTC.

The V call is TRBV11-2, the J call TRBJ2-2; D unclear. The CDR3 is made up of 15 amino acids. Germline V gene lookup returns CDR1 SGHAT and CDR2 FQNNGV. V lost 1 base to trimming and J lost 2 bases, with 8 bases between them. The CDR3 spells CASSLGAQNTGELFF. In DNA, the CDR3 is TGTGCCAGCAGCTTAGGGGCCCAAAACACCGGGGAGCTGTTTTTT.

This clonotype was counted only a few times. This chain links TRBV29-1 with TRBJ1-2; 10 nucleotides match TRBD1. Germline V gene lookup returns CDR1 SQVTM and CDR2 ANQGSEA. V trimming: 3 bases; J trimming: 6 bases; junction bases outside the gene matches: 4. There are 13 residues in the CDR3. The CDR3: CSVEAGQGHGYTF. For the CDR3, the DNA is TGCAGCGTTGAGGCGGGACAGGGGCATGGCTACACCTTC.

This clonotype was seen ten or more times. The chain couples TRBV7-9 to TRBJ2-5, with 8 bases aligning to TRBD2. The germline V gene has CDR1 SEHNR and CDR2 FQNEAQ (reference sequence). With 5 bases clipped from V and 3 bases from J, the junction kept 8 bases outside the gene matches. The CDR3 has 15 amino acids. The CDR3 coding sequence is TGTGCCAGCAGCCCAACGGGGGGGGCTAAAGAGACCCAGTACTTC. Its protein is CASSPTGGAKETQYF.

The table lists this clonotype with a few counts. The DNA of the CDR3 is TGCGCCAGCAGCCTTCACGGGTCAAGGCAGAGCCAGGGCTACACCTTC. Its translation: CASSLHGSRQSQGYTF. The genes are TRBV4-3 and TRBJ1-2; D not resolved. Germline-derived CDR1 and CDR2 are LGHNA and YSLEER. The CDR3 extends over 16 amino acids. Between the trimmed V and J ends, which lost 4 bases and 8 bases, there was a span of 23 bases.

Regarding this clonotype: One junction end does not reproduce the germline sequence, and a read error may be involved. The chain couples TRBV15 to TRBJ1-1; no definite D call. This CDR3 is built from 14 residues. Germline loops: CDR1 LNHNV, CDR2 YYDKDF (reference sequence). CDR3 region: CATSGSGGRSEDFF. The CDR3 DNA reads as TGTGCCACCAGCGGATCAGGCGGTCGATCTGAAGATTTCTTT.

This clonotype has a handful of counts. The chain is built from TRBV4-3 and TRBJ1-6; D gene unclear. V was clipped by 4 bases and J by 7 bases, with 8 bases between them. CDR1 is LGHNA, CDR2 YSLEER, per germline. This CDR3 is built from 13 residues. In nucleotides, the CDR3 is TGCGCCAGCAGCCCCCAACAGAATTCACCCCTCCACTTT. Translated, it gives CASSPQQNSPLHF.

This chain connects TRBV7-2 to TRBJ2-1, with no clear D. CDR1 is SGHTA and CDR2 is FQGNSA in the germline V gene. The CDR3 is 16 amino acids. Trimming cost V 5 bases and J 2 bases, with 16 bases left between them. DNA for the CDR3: TGTGCCAGCAGCCTAGTCGTGCGGCCACCCTACAATGAGCAGTTCTTC. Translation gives CASSLVVRPPYNEQFF. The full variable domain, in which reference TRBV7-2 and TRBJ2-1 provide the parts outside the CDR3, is GAGVSQSPSNKVTEKGKDVELRCDPISGHTALYWYRQSLGQGLEFLIYFQGNSAPDKSGLPSDRFSAERTGGSVSTLTIQRTQQEDSAVYLCASSLVVRPPYNEQFFGPGTRLTVL.

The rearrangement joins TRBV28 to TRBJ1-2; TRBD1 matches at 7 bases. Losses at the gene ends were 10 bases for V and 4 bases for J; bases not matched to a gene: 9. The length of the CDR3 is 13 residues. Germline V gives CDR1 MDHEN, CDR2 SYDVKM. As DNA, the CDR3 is TGTGCCATCAGCGCGACAGGGACCTATGGCTACACCTTC. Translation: CAISATGTYGYTF.

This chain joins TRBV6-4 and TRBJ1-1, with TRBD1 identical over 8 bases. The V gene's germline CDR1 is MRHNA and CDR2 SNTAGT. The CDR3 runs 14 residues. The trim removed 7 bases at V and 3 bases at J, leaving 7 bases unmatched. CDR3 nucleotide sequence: TGTGCCAGCACCCGAACAGGGGGGGACACTGAAGCTTTCTTT. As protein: CASTRTGGDTEAFF.

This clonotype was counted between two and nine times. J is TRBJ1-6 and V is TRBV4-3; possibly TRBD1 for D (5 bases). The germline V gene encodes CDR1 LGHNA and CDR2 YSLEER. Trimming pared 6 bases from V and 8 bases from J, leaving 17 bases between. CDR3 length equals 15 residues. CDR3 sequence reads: CASSHTTASDSPLHF. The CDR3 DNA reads TGCGCCAGCAGTCACACGACAGCTTCAGATTCACCCCTCCACTTT.